A selection of T cell receptor beta chains follows, all from one sample in a study of blood T cell repertoires in COVID-19. The assay was immunoSEQ multiplex PCR, and TCRdb's table has in-frame clones only and misses some. Here the sample spans about 160,000 clones, around nine tenths being singletons. The specimen was PBMCs or T cells enriched from blood (not recorded which). These receptors originate from a woman in her forties or fifties who had recovered from COVID-19. The CDR3 runs from the conserved cysteine through the conserved F or W. Each record gives: J gene, V gene, CDR3 protein.

>TRBJ2-1|TRBV18
CASSLATGGYNEQFF
>TRBJ1-1|TRBV21-1
CASSLPVAGTSDPEAFF
>TRBJ2-5|TRBV9
CASSVGGGAHQETQYF
>TRBJ2-7|TRBV2
CASGGGNTFYEQYF
>TRBJ2-7|TRBV7-2
CASSTQGFEYEQYF
>TRBJ1-1|TRBV7-2
CASSLVRVRGRTEAFF
>TRBJ2-3|TRBV19
CASRLFSTGSDTQYF
>TRBJ2-1|TRBV5-1
CASSLEASDYNEQFF
>TRBJ1-1|TRBV14
CASSPAQATEAFF
>TRBJ1-1|TRBV6-2/TRBV6-3
CASSYSPPSKNTEAFF
>TRBJ2-7|TRBV4-3
CASSPADRASYEQYF
>TRBJ1-1|TRBV4-3
CASSQDRGYTEAFF
>TRBJ1-1|TRBV29-1
CSVNTGGASTEAFF
>TRBJ2-7|TRBV10-3
CAISNTGFEQYF
>TRBJ2-3|TRBV3-1/TRBV3-2
CASSQEQAGGRADTQYF
>TRBJ2-7|TRBV27
CASSLGTGVAYEQYF
>TRBJ1-2|TRBV18
CASSDREDGYTF
>TRBJ2-1|TRBV5-4
CASSSTYNEQFF
>TRBJ1-2|TRBV2
CARQGWEKGYTF
>TRBJ1-1|TRBV27
CASSSRQATEAFF
>TRBJ2-1|TRBV15
CATSRDGGDEQFF
>TRBJ2-7|TRBV14
CASSQGRRTPDSEQYF
>TRBJ2-7|TRBV4-3
CASSQEARDSYEQYF
>TRBJ2-7|TRBV6-5
CASSQPGTGEHEQYF
>TRBJ1-2|TRBV7-2
CASSFDKLGFYGYTF
>TRBJ1-2|TRBV12-3/TRBV12-4
CASSPTANYGYTF
>TRBJ2-1|TRBV19
CASSIYRGSAYNEQFF
>TRBJ2-5|TRBV11-2
CASSSTTLTGTSDKETQYF